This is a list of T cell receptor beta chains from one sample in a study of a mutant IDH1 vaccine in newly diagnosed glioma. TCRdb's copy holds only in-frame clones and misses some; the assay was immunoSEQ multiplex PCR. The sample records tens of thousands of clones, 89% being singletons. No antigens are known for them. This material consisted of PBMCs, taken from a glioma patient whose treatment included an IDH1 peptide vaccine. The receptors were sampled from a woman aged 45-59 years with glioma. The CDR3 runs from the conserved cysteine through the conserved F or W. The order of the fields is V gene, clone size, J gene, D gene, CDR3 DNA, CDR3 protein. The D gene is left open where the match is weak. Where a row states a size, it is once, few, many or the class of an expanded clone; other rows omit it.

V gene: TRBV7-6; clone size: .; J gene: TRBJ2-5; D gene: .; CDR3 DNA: TGTGCCAGCAGCTTCATACAATCCCCTCAAGAGACCCAGTACTTC; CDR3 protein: CASSFIQSPQETQYF
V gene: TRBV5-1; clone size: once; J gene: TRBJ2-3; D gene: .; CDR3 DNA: TGCGCCAGCAGCTTGTTTAACACAGATACGCAGTATTTT; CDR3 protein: CASSLFNTDTQYF
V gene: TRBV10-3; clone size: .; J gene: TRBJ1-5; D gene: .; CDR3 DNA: TGTGCCATCAACGACGGTAGTCAGCCCCAGCATTTT; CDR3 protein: CAINDGSQPQHF
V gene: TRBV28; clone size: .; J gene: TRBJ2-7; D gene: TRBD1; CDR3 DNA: TGTGCCAGCGGGACAGCGGAAACTTTAGGGGACGAGCAGTACTTC; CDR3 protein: CASGTAETLGDEQYF
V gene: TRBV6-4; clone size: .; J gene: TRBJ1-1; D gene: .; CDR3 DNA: TGTGCCAGCAGTGACACTCAGACGGCGAACACTGAAGCTTTCTTT; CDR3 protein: CASSDTQTANTEAFF
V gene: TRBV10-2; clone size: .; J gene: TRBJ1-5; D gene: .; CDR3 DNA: TGCGCCAGCAGTGATCGAGGTTATAGCAATCAGCCCCAGCATTTT; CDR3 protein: CASSDRGYSNQPQHF
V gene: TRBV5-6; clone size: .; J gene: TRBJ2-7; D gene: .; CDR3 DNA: TGTGCCAGCAGCTCCCCCCGACCTCCGTGGGGAGAGAGCTCCTACGAGCAGTACTTC; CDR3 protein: CASSSPRPPWGESSYEQYF
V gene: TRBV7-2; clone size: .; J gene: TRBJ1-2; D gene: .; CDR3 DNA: TGTGCCAGCAGCTTAGAGGTCATACTTCATGGCTACACCTTC; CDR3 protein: CASSLEVILHGYTF
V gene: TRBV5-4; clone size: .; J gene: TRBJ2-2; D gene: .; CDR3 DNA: TGTGCCAGCAGCTATAGCGTTAACCCCCACACCGGGGAGCTGTTTTTT; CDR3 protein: CASSYSVNPHTGELFF
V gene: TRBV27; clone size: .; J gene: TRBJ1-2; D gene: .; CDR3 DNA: TGTGCCAGCAGCTTGGGCAGGTCCTATGGCTACACCTTC; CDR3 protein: CASSLGRSYGYTF
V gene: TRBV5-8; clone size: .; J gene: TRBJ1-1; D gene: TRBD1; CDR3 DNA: TGTGCCAGCAGACAGGGGTGGGCTGAAGCTTTCTTT; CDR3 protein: CASRQGWAEAFF
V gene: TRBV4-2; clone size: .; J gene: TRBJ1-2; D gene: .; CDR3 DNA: TGTGCCAGCAGCCGAGAGGACAGAGCTAACTATGGCTACACCTTC; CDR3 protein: CASSREDRANYGYTF
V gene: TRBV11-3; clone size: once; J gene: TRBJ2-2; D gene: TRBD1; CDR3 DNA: TGTGCCAGCAGCCGTGGACAGGGGGAGGGATCCTGGGAGCTGTTTTTT; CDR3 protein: CASSRGQGEGSWELFF
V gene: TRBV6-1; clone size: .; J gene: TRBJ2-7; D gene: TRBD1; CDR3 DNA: TGTGCCAGCAGTGAAGTGCAGGGGGCGATCGACGAGCAGTACTTC; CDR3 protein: CASSEVQGAIDEQYF
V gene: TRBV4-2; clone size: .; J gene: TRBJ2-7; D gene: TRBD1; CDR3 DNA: TGTGCCAGCAGCCAAGAGGCAACCGGGACAGGGAGCCACGAGCAGTACTTC; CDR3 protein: CASSQEATGTGSHEQYF
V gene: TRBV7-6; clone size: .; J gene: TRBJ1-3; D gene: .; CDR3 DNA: TGTGCCAGCAGCTTAAATGGAAACACCATATATTTT; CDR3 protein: CASSLNGNTIYF
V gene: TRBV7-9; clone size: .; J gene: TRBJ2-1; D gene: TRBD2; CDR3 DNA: TGTGCCAGCAGCCATAGGACTAGCGGGAGTCCGGAGCAGTTCTTC; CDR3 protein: CASSHRTSGSPEQFF
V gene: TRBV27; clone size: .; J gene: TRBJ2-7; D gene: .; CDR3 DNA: TGTGCCAGCAGTAAATCAGGGGACTACGAGCAGTACTTC; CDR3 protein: CASSKSGDYEQYF
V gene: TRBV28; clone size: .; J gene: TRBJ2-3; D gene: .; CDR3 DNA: TGTGCCAGCAGTCCGGGACAAACGAACACAGATACGCAGTATTTT; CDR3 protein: CASSPGQTNTDTQYF
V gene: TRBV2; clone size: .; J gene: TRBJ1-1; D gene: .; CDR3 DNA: TGTGCCAGCAGTGAACTGAGCGGAATGAACACTGAAGCTTTCTTT; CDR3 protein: CASSELSGMNTEAFF
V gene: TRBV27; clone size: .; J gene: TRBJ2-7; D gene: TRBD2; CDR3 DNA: TGTGCCAGCAGTCCGGTAGCGGGAGGACTCTACGAGCAGTACTTC; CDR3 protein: CASSPVAGGLYEQYF
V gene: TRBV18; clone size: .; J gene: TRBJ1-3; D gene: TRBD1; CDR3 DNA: TGTGCCAGCTCACGGGACAGGGTTGAATCTGGAAACACCATATATTTT; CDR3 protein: CASSRDRVESGNTIYF
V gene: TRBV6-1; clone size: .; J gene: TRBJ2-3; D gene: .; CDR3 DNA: TGTGCCAGCAGTCCCCTGGCAGATACGCAGTATTTT; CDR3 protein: CASSPLADTQYF